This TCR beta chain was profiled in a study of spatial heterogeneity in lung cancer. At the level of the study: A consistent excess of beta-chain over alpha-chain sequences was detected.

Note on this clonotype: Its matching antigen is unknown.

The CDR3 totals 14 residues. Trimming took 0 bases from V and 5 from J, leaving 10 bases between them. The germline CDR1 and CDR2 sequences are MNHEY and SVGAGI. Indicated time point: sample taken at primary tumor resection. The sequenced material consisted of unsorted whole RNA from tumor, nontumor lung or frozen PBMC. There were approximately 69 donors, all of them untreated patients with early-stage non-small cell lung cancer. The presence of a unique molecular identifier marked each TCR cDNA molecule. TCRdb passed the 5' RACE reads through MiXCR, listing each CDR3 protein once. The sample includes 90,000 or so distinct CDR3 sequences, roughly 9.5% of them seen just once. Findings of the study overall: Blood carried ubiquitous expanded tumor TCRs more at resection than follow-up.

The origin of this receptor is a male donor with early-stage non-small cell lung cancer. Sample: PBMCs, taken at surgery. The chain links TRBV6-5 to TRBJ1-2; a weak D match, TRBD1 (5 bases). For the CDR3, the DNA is TGTGCCAGCAGTTACTCCCGGGGGATTTATGGCTACACCTTC. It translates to CASSYSRGIYGYTF.